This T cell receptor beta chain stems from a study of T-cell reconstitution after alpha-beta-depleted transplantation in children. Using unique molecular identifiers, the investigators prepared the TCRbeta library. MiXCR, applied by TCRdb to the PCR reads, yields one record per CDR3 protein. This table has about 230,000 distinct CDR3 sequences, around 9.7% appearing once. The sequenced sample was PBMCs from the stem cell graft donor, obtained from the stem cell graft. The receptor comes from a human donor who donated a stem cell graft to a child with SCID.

CDR3 loop: CASSYGASYEQYF. CDR3 bases: TGTGCCAGCAGTTACGGCGCTTCCTACGAGCAGTACTTC. This chain joins TRBV6-6 and TRBJ2-7; D unresolved. CDR3 length: 13 residues. V was clipped by 2 bases and J by 1 base, with 6 bases between them. CDR1 MNHNY and CDR2 SVGAGI come from the germline V gene (reference sequence).